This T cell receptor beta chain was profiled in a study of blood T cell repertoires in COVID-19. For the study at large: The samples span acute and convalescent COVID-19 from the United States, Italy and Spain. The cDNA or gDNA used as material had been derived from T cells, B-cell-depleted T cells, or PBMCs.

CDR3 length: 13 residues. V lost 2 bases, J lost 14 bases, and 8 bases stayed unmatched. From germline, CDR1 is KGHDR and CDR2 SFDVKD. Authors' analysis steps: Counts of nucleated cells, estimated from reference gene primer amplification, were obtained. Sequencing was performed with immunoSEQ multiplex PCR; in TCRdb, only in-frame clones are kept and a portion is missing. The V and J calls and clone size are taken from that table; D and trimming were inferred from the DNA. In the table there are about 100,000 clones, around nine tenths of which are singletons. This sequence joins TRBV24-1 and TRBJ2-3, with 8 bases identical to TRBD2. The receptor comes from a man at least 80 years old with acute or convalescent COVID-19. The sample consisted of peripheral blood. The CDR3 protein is CATSDSREGLAYF. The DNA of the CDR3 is TGTGCCACCAGTGATTCACGGGAGGGCCTAGCGTATTTT.